Listed below are T cell receptor beta chains from one sample, sequenced in a study of T cell responses to AZD1222 COVID-19 vaccine. Sequencing used immunoSEQ multiplex PCR; TCRdb keeps in-frame clones, though not all of them. The sample contains around 140,000 clones, roughly nine tenths of which appear only once. This sample comprised peripheral blood, obtained 28 days after the second AZD1222 dose. These receptors all come from an adult who received the AZD1222 COVID-19 vaccine. Both conserved end residues are part of each CDR3. The D gene is left open where the match is weak. Expanded clones get a size class; other rows say once, few or many, or leave the size out.

CDR3 length: 17; J gene: TRBJ2-3; clone size: NA; D gene: TRBD2; V gene: TRBV9; CDR3 DNA: TGTGCCAGCAGCGTGAGCGGGACTACCTCTAGCACAGATACGCAGTATTTT; CDR3 protein: CASSVSGTTSSTDTQYF
CDR3 length: 12; J gene: TRBJ2-1; clone size: once; D gene: NA; V gene: TRBV10-3; CDR3 DNA: TGTGCCATCAGAAGGGCCGAGGGTGAGCAGTTCTTC; CDR3 protein: CAIRRAEGEQFF
CDR3 length: 15; J gene: TRBJ2-5; clone size: NA; D gene: NA; V gene: TRBV11-2; CDR3 DNA: TGTGCCAGCAGCCCGGTAGGGCCAGATCAAGAGACCCAGTACTTC; CDR3 protein: CASSPVGPDQETQYF
CDR3 length: 12; J gene: TRBJ2-5; clone size: NA; D gene: NA; V gene: TRBV11-3; CDR3 DNA: TGTGCCAGCAGTTCCAGTTTGGGGACCCAGTACTTC; CDR3 protein: CASSSSLGTQYF
CDR3 length: 15; J gene: TRBJ2-7; clone size: NA; D gene: TRBD2; V gene: TRBV7-8; CDR3 DNA: TGTGCCAGCAGGGCGGCGGCTAGCGGGATGGTTGAGCAGTACTTC; CDR3 protein: CASRAAASGMVEQYF
CDR3 length: 14; J gene: TRBJ2-6; clone size: once; D gene: NA; V gene: TRBV19; CDR3 DNA: TGTGCCAGTATAATGCGGACTCTGGCCAACGTCCTGACTTTC; CDR3 protein: CASIMRTLANVLTF
CDR3 length: 15; J gene: TRBJ2-1; clone size: NA; D gene: TRBD2; V gene: TRBV3-1/TRBV3-2; CDR3 DNA: TGTGCCAGCAGCCCAACACTAGCGGGCTACAATGAGCAGTTCTTC; CDR3 protein: CASSPTLAGYNEQFF
CDR3 length: 14; J gene: TRBJ1-2; clone size: NA; D gene: NA; V gene: TRBV27; CDR3 DNA: TGTGCCAGCAGTCAGGGGTTGGCGTCGTATGGCTACACCTTC; CDR3 protein: CASSQGLASYGYTF
CDR3 length: 13; J gene: TRBJ1-1; clone size: NA; D gene: TRBD1; V gene: TRBV4-1; CDR3 DNA: TGCGCCAGCAGTCAGGGGGCCCGGACTGAAGCTTTCTTT; CDR3 protein: CASSQGARTEAFF
CDR3 length: 17; J gene: TRBJ1-2; clone size: NA; D gene: NA; V gene: TRBV7-8; CDR3 DNA: TGTGCCAGCAGCGTTCTCTCGGGCCCAGGGAGGTCCTATGGCTACACCTTC; CDR3 protein: CASSVLSGPGRSYGYTF
CDR3 length: 16; J gene: TRBJ2-2; clone size: NA; D gene: TRBD1; V gene: TRBV7-2; CDR3 DNA: TGTGCCAGCAGCTTAGTTCGGACAGGGGGCGGCGGGGAGCTGTTTTTT; CDR3 protein: CASSLVRTGGGGELFF
CDR3 length: 17; J gene: TRBJ2-5; clone size: NA; D gene: TRBD2; V gene: TRBV7-6; CDR3 DNA: TGTGCCAGCAGCTTAGCGAGGCTAGCGGGAGTAGGTGAGACCCAGTACTTC; CDR3 protein: CASSLARLAGVGETQYF
CDR3 length: 14; J gene: TRBJ2-3; clone size: NA; D gene: TRBD2; V gene: TRBV6-5; CDR3 DNA: TGTGCCGGAAAGCGGGGAGCCAGCACAGATACGCAGTATTTT; CDR3 protein: CAGKRGASTDTQYF
CDR3 length: 15; J gene: TRBJ2-7; clone size: NA; D gene: NA; V gene: TRBV5-1; CDR3 DNA: TGCGCCAGCAGCCGGGACCGCCCTAGACCTTACGAGCAGTACTTC; CDR3 protein: CASSRDRPRPYEQYF
CDR3 length: 13; J gene: TRBJ1-2; clone size: NA; D gene: NA; V gene: TRBV6-5; CDR3 DNA: TGTGCCAGCAGTTACTCCCCGTCCGCGGGCGGTACCTTC; CDR3 protein: CASSYSPSAGGTF
CDR3 length: 12; J gene: TRBJ2-3; clone size: few; D gene: TRBD2; V gene: TRBV5-4; CDR3 DNA: TGTGCCAGCAGCCCGGGGGGAGAAACGCAGTATTTT; CDR3 protein: CASSPGGETQYF
CDR3 length: 14; J gene: TRBJ1-3; clone size: NA; D gene: TRBD1; V gene: TRBV5-1; CDR3 DNA: TGCGCCAGCAGCCAAGGGACAGCCGGAAACACCATATATTTT; CDR3 protein: CASSQGTAGNTIYF
CDR3 length: 10; J gene: TRBJ1-4; clone size: NA; D gene: NA; V gene: TRBV20-1; CDR3 DNA: TGCAGTGCTACCGGCATTGGACTGTTTTTT; CDR3 protein: CSATGIGLFF
CDR3 length: 14; J gene: TRBJ2-5; clone size: NA; D gene: NA; V gene: TRBV9; CDR3 DNA: TGTGCCAGCAGCGTACGCACAGGGTGGGAGACCCAGTACTTC; CDR3 protein: CASSVRTGWETQYF
CDR3 length: 15; J gene: TRBJ2-7; clone size: NA; D gene: NA; V gene: TRBV21-1; CDR3 DNA: TGTGCCAGCAGCGCCACTAGGACAGGCTCCTACGAGCAGTACTTC; CDR3 protein: CASSATRTGSYEQYF
CDR3 length: 17; J gene: TRBJ2-3; clone size: NA; D gene: TRBD2; V gene: TRBV5-5; CDR3 DNA: TGTGCCAGCAGCTTGGTGGCTAGCGGGGGGGCCGCGGAAGCGCAGTATTTT; CDR3 protein: CASSLVASGGAAEAQYF
CDR3 length: 13; J gene: TRBJ2-7; clone size: NA; D gene: NA; V gene: TRBV4-1; CDR3 DNA: TGCGCCAGCAGCCAGCCCAGGGGTTACGAGCAGTACTTC; CDR3 protein: CASSQPRGYEQYF
CDR3 length: 12; J gene: TRBJ1-2; clone size: NA; D gene: NA; V gene: TRBV21-1; CDR3 DNA: TGTGCCAGCCTTGGACAGAACTATGGCTACACCTTC; CDR3 protein: CASLGQNYGYTF
CDR3 length: 11; J gene: TRBJ1-1; clone size: NA; D gene: NA; V gene: TRBV24-1; CDR3 DNA: TGTGCCACCACGTCGGACACTGAAGCTTTCTTT; CDR3 protein: CATTSDTEAFF
CDR3 length: 12; J gene: TRBJ1-5; clone size: NA; D gene: NA; V gene: TRBV30; CDR3 DNA: TGTGCCTGGGGGAGCGGGGGGGGGCCCCAGCATTTT; CDR3 protein: CAWGSGGGPQHF
CDR3 length: 13; J gene: TRBJ1-2; clone size: NA; D gene: TRBD1; V gene: TRBV29-1; CDR3 DNA: TGCAGCGTAGCGACAGGGGGAGGTTATGGCTACACCTTC; CDR3 protein: CSVATGGGYGYTF
CDR3 length: 14; J gene: TRBJ1-4; clone size: NA; D gene: TRBD1; V gene: TRBV5-1; CDR3 DNA: TGCGCCAGCAGCTTAACAGGGGCAAATGAAAAACTGTTTTTT; CDR3 protein: CASSLTGANEKLFF
CDR3 length: 13; J gene: TRBJ2-2; clone size: NA; D gene: NA; V gene: TRBV7-2; CDR3 DNA: TGTGCCAGCAGCTTAGTAGTGGTCGGGGAGCTGTTTTTT; CDR3 protein: CASSLVVVGELFF
CDR3 length: 14; J gene: TRBJ2-2; clone size: few; D gene: NA; V gene: TRBV6-1; CDR3 DNA: TGTGCCAGCAGTGAAGGGGGTGGGGCCCGGGAGCTGTTTTTT; CDR3 protein: CASSEGGGARELFF
CDR3 length: 15; J gene: TRBJ2-7; clone size: once; D gene: TRBD2; V gene: TRBV3-1/TRBV3-2; CDR3 DNA: TGTGCCAGCAGCCCAGTGGCGGGGGGGCCCACCGAGCAGTACTTC; CDR3 protein: CASSPVAGGPTEQYF
CDR3 length: 17; J gene: TRBJ2-7; clone size: NA; D gene: TRBD2; V gene: TRBV7-2; CDR3 DNA: TGTGCCAGCAGCCCTCAAACCGGGACTAGCGTATTCTACGAGCAGTACTTC; CDR3 protein: CASSPQTGTSVFYEQYF
CDR3 length: 18; J gene: TRBJ2-1; clone size: NA; D gene: TRBD2; V gene: TRBV6-2/TRBV6-3; CDR3 DNA: TGTGCCAGCAGTTACAACGGCAGGGGACTAGCGGGAGGTTACGAGCAGTTCTTC; CDR3 protein: CASSYNGRGLAGGYEQFF
CDR3 length: 15; J gene: TRBJ2-3; clone size: NA; D gene: TRBD2; V gene: TRBV2; CDR3 DNA: TGTGCCAGCGATAAACTAGCGGCTAGCACAGATACGCAGTATTTT; CDR3 protein: CASDKLAASTDTQYF
CDR3 length: 17; J gene: TRBJ1-2; clone size: NA; D gene: TRBD1; V gene: TRBV5-6; CDR3 DNA: TGTGCCAGCAGCTTGGGCCAGCTGACAGGGGGCAACTATGGCTACACCTTC; CDR3 protein: CASSLGQLTGGNYGYTF
CDR3 length: 13; J gene: TRBJ1-4; clone size: NA; D gene: NA; V gene: TRBV18; CDR3 DNA: TGTGCCAGCTCACCCCGAGTAGTGAAAAAACTGTTTTTT; CDR3 protein: CASSPRVVKKLFF
CDR3 length: 22; J gene: TRBJ2-3; clone size: NA; D gene: TRBD2; V gene: TRBV3-1/TRBV3-2; CDR3 DNA: TGTGCCAGCAGCCAAGATGCCCAAGGTTTGGGGCGGGATCGGGAGGTTGCAGATACGCAGTATTTT; CDR3 protein: CASSQDAQGLGRDREVADTQYF
CDR3 length: 15; J gene: TRBJ1-2; clone size: NA; D gene: NA; V gene: TRBV14; CDR3 DNA: TGTGCCAGCAGCCACACGCAGTCGGCTAACTATGGCTACACCTTC; CDR3 protein: CASSHTQSANYGYTF
CDR3 length: 15; J gene: TRBJ2-7; clone size: NA; D gene: TRBD2; V gene: TRBV5-1; CDR3 DNA: TGCGCCAGCAGCTTGGACCAACTAGCGGCCTACGAGCAGTACTTC; CDR3 protein: CASSLDQLAAYEQYF
CDR3 length: 15; J gene: TRBJ2-7; clone size: NA; D gene: NA; V gene: TRBV5-1; CDR3 DNA: TGCGCCAGCAGCTCCGAGATAGCGGTTATCAACGAGCAGTACTTC; CDR3 protein: CASSSEIAVINEQYF
CDR3 length: 13; J gene: TRBJ1-2; clone size: once; D gene: NA; V gene: TRBV7-9; CDR3 DNA: TGTGCCAGCAGCTTAGAGGGAGCTGGGGGCTACACCTTC; CDR3 protein: CASSLEGAGGYTF
CDR3 length: 15; J gene: TRBJ2-1; clone size: NA; D gene: NA; V gene: TRBV24-1; CDR3 DNA: TGTGCCACCAGTGATTTGCGGCAGGGGCAATGGGAGCAGTTCTTC; CDR3 protein: CATSDLRQGQWEQFF
CDR3 length: 13; J gene: TRBJ2-1; clone size: NA; D gene: NA; V gene: TRBV11-3; CDR3 DNA: TGTGCCAGCAGCCCAGGGGGGGACAATGAGCAGTTCTTC; CDR3 protein: CASSPGGDNEQFF
CDR3 length: 15; J gene: TRBJ2-7; clone size: NA; D gene: TRBD1; V gene: TRBV5-1; CDR3 DNA: TGCGCCAGCAGCTCGAGCAGGACAGGGGCCTACGAGCAGTACTTC; CDR3 protein: CASSSSRTGAYEQYF